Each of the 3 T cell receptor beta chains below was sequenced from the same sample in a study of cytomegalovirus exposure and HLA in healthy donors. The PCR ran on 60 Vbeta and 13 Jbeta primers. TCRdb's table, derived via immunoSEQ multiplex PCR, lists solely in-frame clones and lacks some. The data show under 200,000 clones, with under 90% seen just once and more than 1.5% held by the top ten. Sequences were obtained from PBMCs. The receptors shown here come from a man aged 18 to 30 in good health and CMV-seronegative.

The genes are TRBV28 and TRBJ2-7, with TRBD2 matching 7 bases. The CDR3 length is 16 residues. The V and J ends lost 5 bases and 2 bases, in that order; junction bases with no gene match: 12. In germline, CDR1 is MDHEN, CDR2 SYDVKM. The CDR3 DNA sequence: TGTGCCAGCAGTCCCCCGGGGGTAGCGGGTACCTACGAGCAGTACTTC. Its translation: CASSPPGVAGTYEQYF.

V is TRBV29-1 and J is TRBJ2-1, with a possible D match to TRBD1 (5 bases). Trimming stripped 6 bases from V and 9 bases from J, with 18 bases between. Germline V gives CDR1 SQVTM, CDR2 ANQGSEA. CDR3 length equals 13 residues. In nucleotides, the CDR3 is TGCAGCGTAACGGTTCAGGGTTCGGGTGAGCAGTTCTTC. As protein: CSVTVQGSGEQFF.

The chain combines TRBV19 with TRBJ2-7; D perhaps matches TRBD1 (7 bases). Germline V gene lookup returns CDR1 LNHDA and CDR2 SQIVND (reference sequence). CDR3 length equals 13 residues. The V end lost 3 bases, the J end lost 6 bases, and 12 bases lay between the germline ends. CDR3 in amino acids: CASSMGQGGEQYF. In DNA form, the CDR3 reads TGTGCCAGTAGTATGGGGCAGGGGGGCGAGCAGTACTTC.